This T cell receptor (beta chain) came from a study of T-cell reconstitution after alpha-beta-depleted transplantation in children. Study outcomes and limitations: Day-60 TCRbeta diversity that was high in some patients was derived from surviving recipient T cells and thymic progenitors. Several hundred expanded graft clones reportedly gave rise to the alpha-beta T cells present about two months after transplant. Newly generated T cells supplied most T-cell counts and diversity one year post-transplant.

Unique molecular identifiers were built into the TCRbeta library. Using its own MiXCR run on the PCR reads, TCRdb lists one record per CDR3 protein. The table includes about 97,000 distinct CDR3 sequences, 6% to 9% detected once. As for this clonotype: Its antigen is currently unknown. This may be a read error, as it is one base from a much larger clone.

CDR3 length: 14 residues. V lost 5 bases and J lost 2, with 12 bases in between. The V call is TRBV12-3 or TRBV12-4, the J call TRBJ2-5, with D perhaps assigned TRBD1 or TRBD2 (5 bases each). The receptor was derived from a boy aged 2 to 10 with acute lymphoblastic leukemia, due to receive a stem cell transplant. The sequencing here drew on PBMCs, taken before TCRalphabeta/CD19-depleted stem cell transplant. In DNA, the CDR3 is TGTGCCAGCAGTACCAACTGGGGGCAAGAGACCCAGTACTTC. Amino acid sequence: CASSTNWGQETQYF.